The subject of this entry is one T cell receptor beta chain. Its specificity is unknown. This sample is drawn from a study of CD8 T cells in Susac syndrome. Findings and limits, study-wide: A relatively small number of individuals underwent TCR sequencing and HLA analysis.

cDNA came from roughly 0.53 to 1 ug RNA primed by random hexamers. The CDR3 of TCR beta was amplified by immunoSEQ multiplex PCR across 54 Vbeta and 13 Jbeta. From the immunoSEQ multiplex PCR reads, TCRdb called clonotypes with MiXCR, one entry per CDR3 protein. The table has roughly 200,000 distinct CDR3 sequences, approximately 95% seen once. CDR1 and CDR2 (germline): LGHDT, YNNKEL (reference sequence). V was shortened by 2 bases and J by 6 bases, with 5 bases between the two germline ends. The CDR3 has 12 amino acids. Healthy donors served as the controls. They were matched for age and sex. Negative isolation yielded CD8+ and CD4+ T cells; FACS enriched TEMRA cells.

The chain employs TRBV3-1 and TRBJ2-1; D not certain. The receptor was derived from a human donor in good health. The sequenced sample consisted of CD4+ T cells from PBMCs. CDR3 coding DNA: TGTGCCAGCAGCCAAACCGTCAATGAGCAGTTCTTC. Translating gives CASSQTVNEQFF.